The 5 T cell receptor beta chains reported below all come from one sample, sequenced in a study of T cell repertoires in cytomegalovirus infection. For these receptors, no antigen is known. MiXCR was run by TCRdb on the reads, yielding one entry per CDR3 protein. This sample has about 310,000 distinct CDR3 sequences; roughly 25% occur once, and the top ten carry about an eighth. This specimen was cultured PBMCs, taken from culture after CMV antigen stimulation. The receptors here all came from a human donor in good health (CMV status not recorded). Some clones in this sample may be carry-over from other donors' samples.

CDR3 DNA sequence: TGCGCCAGCAGCCTGAGGCCCCGGGTTGCCTACGAGCAGTACGTC. It translates to CASSLRPRVAYEQYV. The V and J genes are TRBV4-3 and TRBJ2-7; no reliable D call. The V and J ends lost 4 bases and 2 bases respectively, with 15 bases between them. Germline loops: CDR1 LGHNA, CDR2 YSLEER. The CDR3 extends over 15 amino acids.

This clonotype has just a few counts. The chain links TRBV5-1 to TRBJ2-1; D is unclear. Germline CDR1 SGHRS, CDR2 YFSETQ. V lost 2 bases and J lost 4, with 4 bases in between. CDR3 length: 12 residues. CDR3 loop: CASSFSYNEQFF. In DNA form, the CDR3 reads TGCGCCAGCAGCTTTTCTTACAATGAGCAGTTCTTC.

This clonotype was counted many times. V is TRBV18 and J is TRBJ1-5, with TRBD1 matching 9 bases. Germline values: CDR1 KGHSH, CDR2 LQKENI. Germline trimming cut 8 bases from V and 4 bases from J; bases unmatched to any gene: 6. CDR3 length: 14 residues. The CDR3, as DNA: TGTGCCAGCAGCCCCGGGACAGGGAATCAGCCCCAGCATTTT. Amino acids: CASSPGTGNQPQHF.

The V and J genes are TRBV4-1 and TRBJ2-2, with 7 bases matching TRBD2. The germline CDR1 and CDR2 sequences are MGHRA and YSYEKL. This CDR3 is 14 amino acids long. After removal of 4 bases from V and 8 bases from J, the junction contained 7 bases not matched to a gene. The CDR3, as DNA: TGCGCCAGCAGCCCAAGCGGGGCGACGGGGGAGCTGTTTTTT. Encoded protein: CASSPSGATGELFF.

At least ten counts were recorded for this clonotype. The rearrangement uses TRBV4-1 and TRBJ2-6, with 9 bases fitting TRBD1. Germline V gene lookup returns CDR1 MGHRA and CDR2 YSYEKL. V lost 2 bases to trimming and J lost 3 bases; unmatched junction nucleotides: 14. This CDR3 spans 20 amino acids. The CDR3 region has the DNA TGCGCCAGCAGCCAACCCCTTGGGGGACAGGGAAGATATGGGGCCAACGTCCTGACTTTC. Translating gives CASSQPLGGQGRYGANVLTF.